These T cell receptor beta chains were read from a single sample in a study of T cells in Graves' hyperthyroidism and ophthalmopathy. TCRdb reprocessed the multiplex PCR reads via MiXCR and lists one record per CDR3 protein. The sample shows 300,000 to 500,000 distinct CDR3 sequences, approximately 15% of them seen only once. The sequenced sample consisted of blood. The receptors shown here come from a woman between 25 and 40 years old with Graves' hyperthyroidism. The CDR3 runs from the conserved cysteine through the conserved F or W. A D gene is named only where the DNA matches it firmly. Not all rows give a size; the values are once, few, many and, for expanded clones, a class.

v_gene	abundance	d_gene	j_gene	CDR3aa	CDR3nt
TRBV11-2	once	TRBD1	TRBJ1-6	CASSSGTGVNSPLHF	TGTGCCAGCAGCTCCGGGACAGGAGTTAATTCACCCCTCCACTTT
TRBV6-2/TRBV6-3	many	.	TRBJ2-7	CASSYGIQDTYEQYF	TGTGCCAGCAGTTACGGCATACAGGATACCTACGAGCAGTACTTC
TRBV3-1	.	TRBD2	TRBJ2-7	CASSQLSTSGSREQYF	TGTGCCAGCAGCCAGCTCTCGACTAGCGGGAGCCGCGAGCAGTACTTC
TRBV9	few	.	TRBJ2-5	CASSVSGVPETQYF	TGTGCCAGCAGCGTAAGTGGAGTCCCAGAGACCCAGTACTTC
TRBV28	.	.	TRBJ2-2	CASSPPPMGGDTGELFF	TGTGCCAGCAGTCCCCCCCCGATGGGGGGAGACACCGGGGAGCTGTTTTTT
TRBV6-1	many	.	TRBJ2-7	CASRPPTAEQYF	TGTGCCAGCAGGCCTCCGACCGCGGAGCAGTACTTC
TRBV24-1	.	.	TRBJ2-1	CATSAQDASSYNEQFF	TGTGCCACCAGTGCCCAGGACGCGAGCTCCTACAATGAGCAGTTCTTC
TRBV19	few	.	TRBJ2-2	CASSMGQGGNTGELFF	TGTGCCAGTAGTATGGGGCAGGGTGGGAACACCGGGGAGCTGTTTTTT
TRBV28	many	TRBD1	TRBJ1-5	CASSVQGLVAQHF	TGTGCCAGCAGCGTACAGGGGCTAGTGGCCCAGCATTTT
TRBV24-1	.	.	TRBJ2-1	CATSDRQGSTYNEQFF	TGTGCCACCAGTGACCGACAAGGGTCTACCTACAATGAGCAGTTCTTC
TRBV7-8	few	TRBD1	TRBJ2-7	CASSPWTGYEQYF	TGTGCCAGCAGCCCCTGGACAGGGTACGAGCAGTACTTC
TRBV11-2	few	.	TRBJ1-3	CASSYTFGNTIYF	TGTGCCAGCAGCTACACATTTGGAAACACCATATATTTT
TRBV24-1	many	TRBD1	TRBJ2-5	CATSDPSGQVETQYF	TGTGCCACCAGTGATCCGTCCGGACAGGTAGAGACCCAGTACTTC
TRBV3-1	many	.	TRBJ2-3	CASSQTASGESDTQYF	TGTGCCAGCAGCCAGACCGCTTCCGGAGAATCAGATACGCAGTATTTT
TRBV2	few	.	TRBJ1-1	CASSEAPRNTEAFF	TGTGCCAGCAGTGAAGCGCCAAGGAACACTGAAGCTTTCTTT
TRBV5-1	few	.	TRBJ1-5	CASSPQVGQPQHF	TGCGCCAGCAGCCCACAGGTGGGCCAGCCCCAGCATTTT
TRBV30	few	.	TRBJ2-1	CAWSTPGLSIYNEQFF	TGTGCCTGGAGCACACCGGGACTTTCCATCTACAATGAGCAGTTCTTC
TRBV7-6	many	.	TRBJ2-6	CASSLGLASGGANVLTF	TGTGCCAGCAGCTTAGGGCTAGCATCAGGGGGGGCCAACGTCCTGACTTTC
TRBV18	many	TRBD2	TRBJ2-3	CASSTGTSGTDTQYF	TGTGCCAGCAGTACCGGGACTAGCGGCACAGATACGCAGTATTTT
TRBV20-1	many	.	TRBJ2-5	CSAREGRPPRETQYF	TGCAGTGCTAGAGAAGGTCGACCCCCCAGGGAGACCCAGTACTTC
TRBV7-9	many	.	TRBJ1-2	CASSQTGGAGNYGYTF	TGTGCCAGCAGCCAGACGGGGGGCGCTGGGAACTATGGCTACACCTTC
TRBV3-1	.	TRBD2	TRBJ2-2	CASTGTRREGYTGELFF	TGTGCCAGCACCGGGACCCGCCGGGAGGGTTACACCGGGGAGCTGTTTTTT
TRBV20-1	many	.	TRBJ2-1	CSARDRYFYNEQFF	TGCAGTGCTAGAGATAGGTACTTTTACAATGAGCAGTTCTTC
TRBV7-2	many	TRBD2	TRBJ2-1	CATGLAVYNEQFF	TGTGCCACGGGACTAGCGGTATACAATGAGCAGTTCTTC
TRBV28	many	.	TRBJ2-1	CASSLATGGVDEQFF	TGTGCCAGCAGTTTAGCGACCGGGGGCGTCGATGAGCAGTTCTTC
TRBV20-1	many	.	TRBJ1-1	CSAGGGNTEAFF	TGCAGTGCGGGAGGGGGGAACACTGAAGCTTTCTTT
TRBV27	.	TRBD1	TRBJ2-3	CANSLLSGTGSTDTQYF	TGTGCCAACAGTCTTCTCTCCGGGACAGGAAGCACAGATACGCAGTATTTT
TRBV9	few	.	TRBJ2-3	CASSVDRRMGTDTQYF	TGTGCCAGCAGCGTAGATCGGCGGATGGGCACAGATACGCAGTATTTT
TRBV19	.	.	TRBJ2-1	CASSAARGRGYNEQFF	TGTGCCAGTAGTGCCGCTAGGGGTCGCGGGTACAATGAGCAGTTCTTC
TRBV18	many	TRBD1	TRBJ2-1	CASSLTGASGLGEQFF	TGTGCCAGCTCACTGACAGGGGCCTCTGGATTAGGGGAGCAGTTCTTC
TRBV12-3/TRBV12-4	many	.	TRBJ2-5	CASSSPRLGETQYF	TGTGCCAGCAGTTCCCCACGGCTAGGAGAGACCCAGTACTTC
TRBV11-2	many	TRBD2	TRBJ2-3	CASSPGLAGGGTDTQYF	TGTGCCAGCAGCCCGGGACTAGCGGGAGGGGGAACAGATACGCAGTATTTT
TRBV28	many	TRBD2	TRBJ2-3	CASSLIAAGGTDTQYF	TGTGCCAGCAGTTTAATCGCAGCGGGAGGGACAGATACGCAGTATTTT
TRBV6-1	few	TRBD1	TRBJ2-5	CASKRTGQPVGQETQYF	TGTGCCAGCAAGAGGACAGGGCAGCCTGTAGGTCAAGAGACCCAGTACTTC
TRBV5-6	many	.	TRBJ2-7	CASSTGLLSYEQYF	TGTGCCAGCAGCACAGGACTACTTTCCTACGAGCAGTACTTC
TRBV20-1	.	TRBD1	TRBJ1-5	CSARDRENQPQHF	TGCAGTGCAAGGGACAGGGAGAATCAGCCCCAGCATTTT
TRBV16	.	.	TRBJ1-5	CASTKGIERSNQPQHF	TGTGCCAGCACCAAGGGAATCGAGCGTAGCAATCAGCCCCAGCATTTT
TRBV18	.	TRBD1	TRBJ1-5	CASSPGTGGLNQPQHF	TGTGCCAGCTCACCCGGGACAGGGGGCCTCAATCAGCCCCAGCATTTT
TRBV5-1	many	.	TRBJ2-7	CASSLDIGTSYEQYF	TGCGCCAGCAGCTTGGATATCGGGACGTCCTACGAGCAGTACTTC
TRBV20-1	.	.	TRBJ2-7	CSARPDSSYEQYF	TGCAGTGCTAGACCGGACTCTTCCTACGAGCAGTACTTC
TRBV29-1	many	.	TRBJ2-1	CSVVGPGYNEQFF	TGCAGCGTTGTGGGACCGGGCTACAATGAGCAGTTCTTC
TRBV10-3	few	.	TRBJ1-5	CASRESIGQPQHF	TGTGCCTCCCGGGAGAGTATTGGTCAGCCCCAGCATTTT
TRBV20-1	many	.	TRBJ1-5	CSARDSALSSNQPQHF	TGCAGTGCTAGAGATTCAGCTCTGAGTAGCAATCAGCCCCAGCATTTT
TRBV11-2	many	.	TRBJ2-1	CASSPRFEQGNEQFF	TGTGCCAGCAGCCCCCGTTTTGAACAGGGCAATGAGCAGTTCTTC
TRBV7-2	few	TRBD1	TRBJ2-7	CASSRQGSLYEQYF	TGTGCCAGCAGCCGACAGGGGAGTCTTTACGAGCAGTACTTC
TRBV11-2	many	.	TRBJ2-3	CASSFRTDTQYF	TGTGCCAGCAGCTTCCGTACAGATACGCAGTATTTT